The 11 T cell receptor beta chains in this list originate from one sample, sequenced in a study of tumor-infiltrating lymphocytes in primary liver carcinoma. The blood RNA (from unsorted whole blood) was obtained, and germline DNA was also extracted. The input was 450 to 500 ng total RNA; TCR beta cDNA was made from it with a constant-region primer. Three-round nested multiplex PCR performed with slightly modified ARM-PCR produced the TCR beta libraries. TRBV1-TRBV30 forward primers paired with a C-beta reverse primer were used in the first two PCR rounds, which ran approximately 10 cycles each. TCRdb redid the calling of the multiplex PCR reads with MiXCR, one entry per CDR3 protein. The sample has 180,000 or so distinct CDR3 sequences, roughly three fifths seen once; the top ten hold less than 75%. The sample comprised peripheral blood. All receptors come from a man aged 40-50 years with primary liver carcinoma and hepatitis B virus infection.

The V gene is TRBV11-2, the J gene TRBJ2-5, with D maybe TRBD2 (6 bases). The V end was cut by 6 bases, the J end by 9 bases, with 20 bases between. Germline V CDR1 and CDR2: SGHAT, FQNNGV. CDR3 length: 14 amino acids. CDR3 coding DNA: TGTGCCAGCAGAGCTGGAGGTGGTCGGGAGTCCCAGTACTTC. This sequence encodes CASRAGGGRESQYF.

This clonotype was recorded only once. The chain uses TRBV7-9 and TRBJ1-2; D may be TRBD1 (5 bases). This CDR3 contains 14 residues. Trimming took 3 bases from V and 2 from J, leaving 10 bases between them. Germline V gene lookup returns CDR1 SEHNR and CDR2 FQNEAQ (reference sequence). The CDR3 DNA follows: TGTGCCAGCAGCTTCCGGGGGTTGAACTATGGCTACACCTTC. It yields the protein CASSFRGLNYGYTF. Combining the CDR3 with reference TRBV7-9 and TRBJ1-2 gives the whole variable domain DTGVSQNPRHKITKRGQNVTFRCDPISEHNRLYWYRQTLGQGPEFLTYFQNEAQLEKSRLLSDRFSAERPKGSFSTLEIQRTEQGDSAMYLCASSFRGLNYGYTFGSGTRLTVV.

V gene TRBV4-2 combines with J gene TRBJ2-3; D is undetermined. The germline V gene has CDR1 LGHNA and CDR2 YNFKEQ. V gave up 3 bases and J gave up 4 bases, with 11 bases separating them. The CDR3 has 14 amino acids. CDR3 in DNA: TGTGCCAGCAGCCACGATGGATTGGCAGATACGCAGTATTTT. Its protein is CASSHDGLADTQYF.

The chain is built from TRBV10-3 and TRBJ2-7, with D maybe TRBD1 (6 bases). The CDR3 covers 16 residues. Germline V gene data show CDR1 as ENHRY and CDR2 as SYGVKD. Trimming shortened V by 0 bases and J by 1 base, and 13 bases separated the two germline ends. This CDR3 is CAISESQGLGSYEQYF. The CDR3 DNA follows: TGTGCCATCAGTGAGTCTCAGGGGTTAGGATCCTACGAGCAGTACTTC.

A remark on this clonotype: Without the conserved terminal phenylalanine or tryptophan, this CDR3 likely stems from a read error. J is TRBJ2-2 and V is TRBV12-3 or TRBV12-4; 12 nucleotides agree with TRBD2. The CDR3 covers 15 residues. V dropped 5 bases and J dropped 6; count of bases not matched to a gene: 4. The CDR3 sequence is CASSRTSGMAGELFI. The CDR3 DNA reads as TGTGCCAGCAGTCGGACTAGCGGGATGGCCGGGGAGCTGTTTATC.

The genes are TRBV6-2 or TRBV6-3 and TRBJ1-2, with D unresolved. The CDR3 is made up of 12 amino acids. The V gene lost 4 bases and the J gene lost 6 bases, with 9 bases spanning the gap. CDR1 and CDR2 from the germline V gene are MNHEY and SVGEGT. Here the CDR3 reads CASSSSGDGYTF. The CDR3 nucleotides are TGTGCCAGCAGTTCGTCGGGTGATGGCTACACCTTC.

The chain employs TRBV7-8 and TRBJ2-2; D is unclear. The germline gives CDR1 SGHVS, CDR2 FQNEAQ. The CDR3 is made up of 17 amino acids. With 5 bases removed from V and 1 base from J, the gap between germline ends came to 17 bases. The CDR3 here is CASSEQVPTMNTGELFF. CDR3 bases: TGTGCCAGCAGCGAACAAGTACCCACAATGAACACCGGGGAGCTGTTTTTT.

As concerns this clonotype: Its ends do not fully match the called genes, so a read error is possible. The chain has TRBV4-2 and TRBJ2-7, with TRBD2 matching 11 bases. Germline V gene sequence: CDR1 LGHNA, CDR2 YNFKEQ. This CDR3 is 17 amino acids long. The CDR3 is CASSQVVSSGRAPEQYF. The CDR3 DNA reads TGTGCCAGCAGCCAAGTCGTCAGTAGCGGGAGGGCCCCCGAGCAATACTTC.

Concerning this clonotype: Compared with germline, one end of the junction differs, possibly owing to a read error. The chain combines TRBV12-5 with TRBJ1-1; 8 bases are shared with TRBD1. Germline-derived CDR1 and CDR2 are LGHNT and FRNRAP. This CDR3 comprises 14 residues. The CDR3 reads CTSGLTGVVTEAFF. The CDR3 nucleotides read TGTACTAGTGGTTTGACAGGGGTGGTCACTGAAGCTTTCTTT.

This chain links TRBV11-2 with TRBJ2-2, with 8 positions matching TRBD2. V dropped 5 bases and J dropped 6; count of bases not matched to a gene: 5. Germline CDR1 SGHAT, CDR2 FQNNGV. The CDR3 sequence is 14 residues long. CDR3 residues: CASSKSGSPGELFF. CDR3 DNA sequence: TGTGCCAGCAGCAAGAGCGGGAGCCCCGGGGAGCTGTTTTTT.

V usage is TRBV19 and J usage is TRBJ2-7; 8 bases agree with TRBD2. Losses at the gene ends were 5 bases for V and 7 bases for J; bases not matched to a gene: 16. CDR1 LNHDA and CDR2 SQIVND come from the germline V gene (reference sequence). The CDR3 sequence is 16 residues long. The CDR3 DNA reads TGTGCCAGTAGTCTGATCCGTGATAGCGGGATGGGGGAGCAGTACTTC. Protein product: CASSLIRDSGMGEQYF.